The subject of this entry is one TCR beta chain. Antigen: not known. This sample stems from a study of Ad26.COV2.S vaccination and SARS-CoV-2 variants. At the level of the study: Intramuscular Ad26.COV2.S doses were given once or twice, 56 days apart.

General observations from the study: The TCR breadth and depth analyses may have produced an underestimate of total T cell responses.

Treatment noted: 19 received Ad26.COV2.S at low or high dose, single or two shots; 5 received placebo; per-sample allocation not given. Sampling occurred on day 63 after the first vaccine or placebo injection. Boston hosted the donor, who was an adult aged 18-55 years. Libraries were prepared by immunoSEQ multiplex PCR; TCRdb keeps only in-frame clonotypes and omits some of them. The repertoire holds roughly 680,000 clones, 70% to 90% seen once, with approximately 1.5% in the top ten. Germline assignment: CDR1 SEHNR and CDR2 FQNEAQ (reference sequence). V was clipped by 5 bases and J by 0 bases; unmatched bases: 3. The CDR3 extends over 15 amino acids.

This TCR was recovered from a person aged 18-65 years who received the Ad26.COV2.S COVID-19 vaccine or a placebo. V is TRBV7-9 and J is TRBJ1-3; 8 bases fit TRBD1. Source: peripheral blood, taken in a trial of Ad26.COV2.S vaccine versus placebo. CDR3 sequence (DNA): TGTGCCAGCAGCACGGACAGGGACTCTGGAAACACCATATATTTT. It yields the protein CASSTDRDSGNTIYF. The whole variable domain, filled in from reference TRBV7-9 and TRBJ1-3, reads DTGVSQNPRHKITKRGQNVTFRCDPISEHNRLYWYRQTLGQGPEFLTYFQNEAQLEKSRLLSDRFSAERPKGSFSTLEIQRTEQGDSAMYLCASSTDRDSGNTIYFGEGSWLTVV.